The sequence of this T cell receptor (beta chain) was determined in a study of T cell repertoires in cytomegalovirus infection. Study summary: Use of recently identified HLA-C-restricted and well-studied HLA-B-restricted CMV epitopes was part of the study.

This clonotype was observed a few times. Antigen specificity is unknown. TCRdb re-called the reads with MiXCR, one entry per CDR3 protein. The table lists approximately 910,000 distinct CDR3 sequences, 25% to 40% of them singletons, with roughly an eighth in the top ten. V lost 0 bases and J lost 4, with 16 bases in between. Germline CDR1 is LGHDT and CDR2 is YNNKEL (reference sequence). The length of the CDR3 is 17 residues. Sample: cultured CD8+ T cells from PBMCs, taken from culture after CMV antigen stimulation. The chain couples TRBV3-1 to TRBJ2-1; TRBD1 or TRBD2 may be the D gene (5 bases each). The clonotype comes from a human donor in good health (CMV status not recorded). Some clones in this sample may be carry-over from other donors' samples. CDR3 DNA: TGTGCCAGCAGCCAAGATACTAGGGGATGGGCTTACAATGAGCAGTTCTTC. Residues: CASSQDTRGWAYNEQFF.